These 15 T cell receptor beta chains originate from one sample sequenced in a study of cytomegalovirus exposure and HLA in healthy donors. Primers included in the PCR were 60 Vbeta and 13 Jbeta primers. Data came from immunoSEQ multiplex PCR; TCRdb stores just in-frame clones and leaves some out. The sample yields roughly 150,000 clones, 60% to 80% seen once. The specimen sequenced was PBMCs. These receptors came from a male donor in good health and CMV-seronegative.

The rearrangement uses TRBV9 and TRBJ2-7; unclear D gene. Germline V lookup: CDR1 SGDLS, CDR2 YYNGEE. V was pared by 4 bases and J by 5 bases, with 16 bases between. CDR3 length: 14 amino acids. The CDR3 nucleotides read TGTGCCAGCAGCCCTCGGCAGGTTATCGACGAGCAGTACTTC. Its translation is CASSPRQVIDEQYF.

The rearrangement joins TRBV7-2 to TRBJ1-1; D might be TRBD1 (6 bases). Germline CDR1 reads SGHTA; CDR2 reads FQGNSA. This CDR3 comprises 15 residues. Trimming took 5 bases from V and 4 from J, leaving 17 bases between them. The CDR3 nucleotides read TGTGCCAGCAGCCTCTCGGGGGGGGCATTCACTGAAGCTTTCTTT. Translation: CASSLSGGAFTEAFF.

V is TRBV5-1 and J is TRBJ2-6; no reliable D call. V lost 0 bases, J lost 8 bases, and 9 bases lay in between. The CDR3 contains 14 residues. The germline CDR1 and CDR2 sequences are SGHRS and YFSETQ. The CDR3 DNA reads TGCGCCAGCAGCTTGGCACAGTGGACCAACGTCCTGACTTTC. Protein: CASSLAQWTNVLTF.

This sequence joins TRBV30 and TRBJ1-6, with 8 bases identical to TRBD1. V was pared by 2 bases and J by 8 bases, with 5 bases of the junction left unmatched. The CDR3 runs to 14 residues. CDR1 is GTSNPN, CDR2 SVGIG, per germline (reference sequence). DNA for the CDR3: TGTGCCTGGAGTATCTCACAGGGGGATTCACCCCTCCACTTT. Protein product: CAWSISQGDSPLHF. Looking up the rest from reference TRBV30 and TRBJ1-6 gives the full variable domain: SQTIHQWPATLVQPVGSPLSLECTVEGTSNPNLYWYRQAAGRGLQLLFYSVGIGQISSEVPQNLSASRPQDRQFILSSKKLLLSDSGFYLCAWSISQGDSPLHFGNGTRLTVT.

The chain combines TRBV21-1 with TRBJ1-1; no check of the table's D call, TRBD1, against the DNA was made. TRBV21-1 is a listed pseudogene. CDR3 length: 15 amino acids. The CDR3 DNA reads TGTGCCAGCAGCTTTTGGGACAGGTCGAACACTGAAGCTTTCTTT. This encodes CASSFWDRSNTEAFF.

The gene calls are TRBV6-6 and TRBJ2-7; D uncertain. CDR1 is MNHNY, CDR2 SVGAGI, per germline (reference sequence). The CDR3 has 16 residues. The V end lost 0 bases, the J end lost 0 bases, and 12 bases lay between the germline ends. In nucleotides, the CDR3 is TGTGCCAGCAGTTACTCGATCGAGCAACTCTCCTACGAGCAGTACTTC. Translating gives CASSYSIEQLSYEQYF.

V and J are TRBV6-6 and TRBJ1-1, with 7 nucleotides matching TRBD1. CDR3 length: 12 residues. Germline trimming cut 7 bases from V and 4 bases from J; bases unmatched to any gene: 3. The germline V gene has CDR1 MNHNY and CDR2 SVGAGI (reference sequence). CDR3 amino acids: CASTNRGTEAFF. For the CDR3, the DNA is TGTGCCAGCACCAACAGGGGCACTGAAGCTTTCTTT.

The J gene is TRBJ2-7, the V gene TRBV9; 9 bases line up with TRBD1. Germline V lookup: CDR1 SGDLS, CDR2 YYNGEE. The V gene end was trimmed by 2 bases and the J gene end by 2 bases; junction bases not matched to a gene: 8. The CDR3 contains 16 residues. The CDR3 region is CASSVQPGQGPYEQYF. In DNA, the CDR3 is TGTGCCAGCAGCGTTCAACCGGGACAGGGCCCCTACGAGCAGTACTTC.

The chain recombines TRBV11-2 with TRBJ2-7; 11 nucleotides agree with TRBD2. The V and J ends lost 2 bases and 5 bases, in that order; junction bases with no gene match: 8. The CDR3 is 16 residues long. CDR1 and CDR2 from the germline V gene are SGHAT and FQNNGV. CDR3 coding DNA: TGTGCCAGCAGCTTATTGGTAGCGGGAGGGGGAGACGAGCAGTACTTC. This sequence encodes CASSLLVAGGGDEQYF.

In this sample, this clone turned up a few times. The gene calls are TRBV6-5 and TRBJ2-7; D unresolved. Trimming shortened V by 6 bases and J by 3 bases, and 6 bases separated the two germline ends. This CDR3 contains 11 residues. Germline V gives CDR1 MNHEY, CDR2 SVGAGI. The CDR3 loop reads CASSQNYEQYF. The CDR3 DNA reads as TGTGCCAGCAGCCAAAACTACGAGCAGTACTTC.

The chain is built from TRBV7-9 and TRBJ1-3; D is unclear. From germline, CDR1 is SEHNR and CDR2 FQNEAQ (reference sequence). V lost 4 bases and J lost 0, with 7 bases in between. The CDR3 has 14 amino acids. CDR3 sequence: CASSYFSSGNTIYF. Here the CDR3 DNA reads TGTGCCAGCAGCTATTTCAGCTCTGGAAACACCATATATTTT.

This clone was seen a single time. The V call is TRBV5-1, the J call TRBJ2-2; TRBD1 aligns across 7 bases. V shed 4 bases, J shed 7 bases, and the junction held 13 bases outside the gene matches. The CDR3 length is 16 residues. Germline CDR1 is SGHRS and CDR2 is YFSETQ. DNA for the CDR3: TGCGCCAGCAGCCACCGGACCAGGGGGAGTGACGGGGAGCTGTTTTTT. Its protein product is CASSHRTRGSDGELFF.

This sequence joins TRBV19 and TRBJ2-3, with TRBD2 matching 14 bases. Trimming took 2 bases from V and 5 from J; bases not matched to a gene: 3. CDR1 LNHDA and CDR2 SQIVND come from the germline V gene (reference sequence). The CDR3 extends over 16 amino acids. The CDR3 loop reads CASSIKTSGGGDTQYF. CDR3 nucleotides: TGTGCCAGTAGTATAAAGACTAGCGGGGGGGGAGATACGCAGTATTTT.

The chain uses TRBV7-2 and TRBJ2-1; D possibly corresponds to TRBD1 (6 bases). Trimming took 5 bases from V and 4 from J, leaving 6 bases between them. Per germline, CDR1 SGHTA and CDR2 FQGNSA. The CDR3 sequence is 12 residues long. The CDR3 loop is CASSGQYNEQFF. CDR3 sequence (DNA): TGTGCCAGCAGCGGACAGTACAATGAGCAGTTCTTC.

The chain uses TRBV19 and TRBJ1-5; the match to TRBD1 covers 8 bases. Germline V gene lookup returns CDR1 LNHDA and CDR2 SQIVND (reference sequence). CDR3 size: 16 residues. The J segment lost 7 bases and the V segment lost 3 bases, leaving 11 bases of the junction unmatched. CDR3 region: CASSIRDRGAGQPQHF. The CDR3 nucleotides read TGTGCCAGTAGTATCCGCGACAGGGGCGCGGGACAGCCCCAGCATTTT.